Described below is a single TCR beta chain sequence and its context. Its antigen is not identified. Amplification used 60 Vbeta primers and 13 Jbeta primers. Profiling relied on immunoSEQ multiplex PCR, and the TCRdb table lists in-frame clones only, not all of them. The data contain around 100,000 clones, roughly 66% of them singletons. CDR1 is MNHNS, CDR2 SASEGT, per germline. The CDR3 extends over 14 amino acids. V lost 4 bases to trimming and J lost 6 bases, with 12 bases between them. The data belong to a study of cytomegalovirus exposure and HLA in healthy donors. Broader study findings: The authors confirmed in vitro that three CMV-associated chains were specific for CMV antigens. Follow-up analysis later connected one missense variant in DCLRE1C with trimming of TCR beta V- and J-genes.

This rearrangement joins TRBV6-1 to TRBJ1-4; the D gene is possibly TRBD1 (6 bases). The clonotype originates from a man in his thirties or forties in good health and CMV-seronegative. Input material: PBMCs. CDR3 loop: CASSATGYDEKLFF. CDR3 bases: TGTGCCAGCAGTGCTACAGGGTACGATGAAAAACTGTTTTTT.